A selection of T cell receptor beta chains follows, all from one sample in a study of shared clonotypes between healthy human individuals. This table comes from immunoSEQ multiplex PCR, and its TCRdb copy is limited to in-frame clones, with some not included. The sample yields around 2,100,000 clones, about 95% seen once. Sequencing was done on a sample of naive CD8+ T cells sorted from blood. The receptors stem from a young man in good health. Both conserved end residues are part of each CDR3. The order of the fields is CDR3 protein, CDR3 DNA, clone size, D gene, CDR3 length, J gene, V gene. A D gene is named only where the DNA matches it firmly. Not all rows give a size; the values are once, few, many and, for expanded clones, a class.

CASSLVGDGKKEQFF | TGTGCCAGCAGCTTAGTTGGCGACGGTAAGAAAGAGCAGTTCTTC | - | - | 15 | TRBJ2-1 | TRBV13
CASSETLDPHPGELFF | TGTGCCAGCAGCGAAACATTGGACCCCCACCCCGGGGAGCTGTTTTTT | - | - | 16 | TRBJ2-2 | TRBV6-1
CASSPTGLNGETQYF | TGTGCCAGCAGCCCGACCGGCCTAAATGGAGAGACCCAGTACTTC | - | - | 15 | TRBJ2-5 | TRBV7-9
CASSLSGSPHEQYF | TGTGCCAGCAGTTTAAGCGGGAGTCCCCACGAGCAGTACTTC | - | TRBD2 | 14 | TRBJ2-7 | TRBV27
CASSIPGTGPPNEKLFF | TGTGCCAGCAGCATTCCCGGGACGGGCCCCCCTAATGAAAAACTGTTTTTT | - | - | 17 | TRBJ1-4 | TRBV21-1
CASSPLAGEWEETQYF | TGTGCCAGCAGCCCACTAGCGGGTGAATGGGAAGAGACCCAGTACTTC | - | TRBD2 | 16 | TRBJ2-5 | TRBV5-8
CAWTPGGLSSYNEQFF | TGTGCCTGGACCCCAGGTGGGCTAAGCTCCTACAATGAGCAGTTCTTC | - | - | 16 | TRBJ2-1 | TRBV30
CASSLGLASAYEQYF | TGCGCCAGCAGCTTGGGGCTAGCGAGCGCCTACGAGCAGTACTTC | - | - | 15 | TRBJ2-7 | TRBV5-1
CASSQRTSLNEQFF | TGCGCCAGCAGCCAAAGGACTAGCTTGAATGAGCAGTTCTTC | - | TRBD2 | 14 | TRBJ2-1 | TRBV4-1
CAISRRSYGYTF | TGTGCCATCAGCCGACGGTCCTATGGCTACACCTTC | - | - | 12 | TRBJ1-2 | TRBV10-3
CASSLGMNTEAFF | TGTGCCAGCAGTTTAGGAATGAACACTGAAGCTTTCTTT | - | - | 13 | TRBJ1-1 | TRBV27
CASSLTGSTATNEKLFF | TGTGCCAGCAGCTTGACAGGGAGTACGGCAACTAATGAAAAACTGTTTTTT | - | - | 17 | TRBJ1-4 | TRBV5-8
CASSLGTSGSWYEQYF | TGCGCCAGCAGCTTGGGGACTAGCGGGAGTTGGTACGAGCAGTACTTC | - | TRBD2 | 16 | TRBJ2-7 | TRBV5-1
CASSVGVAGGSDTQYF | TGTGCCAGCAGCGTAGGGGTAGCGGGAGGTTCAGATACGCAGTATTTT | once | TRBD2 | 16 | TRBJ2-3 | TRBV9
CARGTGSYNEQFF | TGTGCCAGGGGGACAGGTTCCTACAATGAGCAGTTCTTC | - | TRBD1 | 13 | TRBJ2-1 | TRBV2
CASSQGERVDTQYF | TGTGCCAGCAGCCAGGGGGAGAGGGTAGATACGCAGTATTTT | - | TRBD1 | 14 | TRBJ2-3 | TRBV27
CASSEIRDYSGNTIYF | TGTGCCAGCAGTGAAATCCGGGACTACTCTGGAAACACCATATATTTT | - | - | 16 | TRBJ1-3 | TRBV6-1
CASSLTGQGGYEQYF | TGTGCCAGCAGCTTAACGGGACAGGGGGGTTACGAGCAGTACTTC | once | TRBD1 | 15 | TRBJ2-7 | TRBV13
CASRATSGNEQFF | TGTGCCAGCAGAGCGACTAGCGGCAATGAGCAGTTCTTC | - | TRBD2 | 13 | TRBJ2-1 | TRBV27
CASSQGLDTEAFF | TGCGCCAGCAGCCAAGGGCTAGACACTGAAGCTTTCTTT | - | - | 13 | TRBJ1-1 | TRBV4-3